Each of the 24 T cell receptor beta chains below was sequenced from the same sample in a study of CD4 T cells in relation to SARS-CoV-2 and coronaviruses. Their specific antigens are unknown. The assay was immunoSEQ multiplex PCR, and TCRdb's table has in-frame clones only and misses some. The sample lists tens of thousands of clones; about 70% were seen once. Unexposed donor CD4+ T cells date from about 2011-2018, before the COVID-19 pandemic. After ten to eleven days of culture, CD4+ T cells were isolated. Specimen: CD4+ T cells from PBMCs, cultured in vitro. The origin of the receptors is a human donor in good health.

The rearrangement joins TRBV4-1 to TRBJ2-1; 8 positions match TRBD2. CDR1 MGHRA and CDR2 YSYEKL come from the germline V gene. Trimming cost V 0 bases and J 6 bases; bases outside gene matches: 7. CDR3 length equals 16 residues. CDR3 DNA: TGCGCCAGCAGCCAAGATCAAAGCGGGAGACTCAATGAGCAGTTCTTC. Protein sequence: CASSQDQSGRLNEQFF.

V usage is TRBV19 and J usage is TRBJ2-3; 8 nucleotides match TRBD2. This CDR3 is built from 17 residues. With V trimmed by 4 bases and J by 0 bases, 9 bases remained unmatched. Germline V gives CDR1 LNHDA, CDR2 SQIVND (reference sequence). CDR3 sequence reads: CASSSYSERGSTDTQYF. The CDR3 DNA follows: TGTGCCAGTAGTAGCTATTCAGAGCGGGGGAGCACAGATACGCAGTATTTT.

This sequence joins TRBV5-1 and TRBJ2-3; D perhaps matches TRBD2 (5 bases). This CDR3 is 15 amino acids long. Trimming shortened V by 3 bases and J by 3 bases, and 14 bases separated the two germline ends. Germline CDR1 is SGHRS and CDR2 is YFSETQ. The CDR3 region has the DNA TGCGCCAGCAGCTCCGAGGGCCGGCGGACAGATACGCAGTATTTT. Its protein is CASSSEGRRTDTQYF.

The CDR3 nucleotides are TGTGCCAGCAGCGCCGGGAGTCCCTACAATGAGCAGTTCTTC. Amino acid sequence: CASSAGSPYNEQFF. V is TRBV7-9 and J is TRBJ2-1; tentatively, D is TRBD2 (6 bases). Germline V lookup: CDR1 SEHNR, CDR2 FQNEAQ (reference sequence). CDR3 length: 14 residues. V shed 5 bases and J shed 2 bases, with 10 bases lying between them.

This clone was recorded a few times. A read error may produce the germline difference seen at one junction end. V usage is TRBV6-5 and J usage is TRBJ1-1; 7 bases map to TRBD1. CDR3 length: 13 residues. CDR1 and CDR2 (germline): MNHEY, SVGAGI. CDR3 residues: CASSKIQQGTPIF. DNA of the CDR3: TGTGCCAGCAGTAAAATCCAACAGGGGACTCCTATCTTT.

CDR3 coding DNA: TGTGCCAGCTCAACAGGACTAGCGGGAGATCCAGATACGCAGTATTTT. Translation: CASSTGLAGDPDTQYF. V is TRBV18 and J is TRBJ2-3; TRBD2 aligns across 13 bases. The trim removed 5 bases at V and 4 bases at J, leaving 6 bases unmatched. CDR3 length equals 16 residues. Per the germline V gene, CDR1 is KGHSH and CDR2 is LQKENI.

The chain's CDR3 is CASRQEASGTQYF. CDR3 sequence (DNA): TGTGCCAGCAGACAAGAGGCTTCGGGGACCCAGTACTTC. The chain employs TRBV5-6 and TRBJ2-5; D is uncertain. Germline lookup yields CDR1 SGHDT and CDR2 YYEEEE. The CDR3 is 13 amino acids. Trimming removed 5 bases at V and 7 bases at J, with 15 bases between. Based on the CDR3 plus reference TRBV5-6 and TRBJ2-5, the full variable domain is DAGVTQSPTHLIKTRGQQVTLRCSPKSGHDTVSWYQQALGQGPQFIFQYYEEEERQRGNFPDRFSGHQFPNYSSELNVNALLLGDSALYLCASRQEASGTQYFGPGTRLLVL.

The V call is TRBV6-2 or TRBV6-3, the J call TRBJ2-3, with 12 positions matching TRBD2. The CDR3 is 16 residues long. CDR1 is MNHEY and CDR2 is SVGEGT in the germline V gene. The J segment lost 7 bases and the V segment lost 4 bases, leaving 9 bases of the junction unmatched. CDR3 sequence: CASSLTSGRPAYTQYF. CDR3 nucleotides: TGTGCCAGCAGTTTGACTAGCGGGAGACCCGCCTATACGCAGTATTTT.

This sequence joins TRBV2 and TRBJ2-3; D remains ambiguous. The CDR3 loop spans 10 amino acids. Germline V lookup: CDR1 SNHLY, CDR2 FYNNEI. The V end was cut by 8 bases, the J end by 5 bases, with 5 bases between. The CDR3, as DNA: TGTGCCAGCTCGATAGATACGCAGTATTTT. Its translation: CASSIDTQYF.

The rearrangement joins TRBV7-9 to TRBJ2-7, with 7 bases lining up with TRBD2. The germline V gene encodes CDR1 SEHNR and CDR2 FQNEAQ (reference sequence). Germline trimming cut 6 bases from V and 3 bases from J; bases unmatched to any gene: 5. CDR3 length: 13 amino acids. The CDR3 here is CASRDTGGYEQYF. For the CDR3, the DNA is TGTGCCAGCAGGGACACGGGGGGCTACGAGCAGTACTTC.

CDR3 in DNA: TGTGCCAGCAGCTTTTCGACAGGGGGCACTGAAGCTTTCTTT. It yields the protein CASSFSTGGTEAFF. The chain carries TRBV7-2 and TRBJ1-1; 9 positions match TRBD1. Germline V gene sequence: CDR1 SGHTA, CDR2 FQGNSA. This CDR3 is 14 amino acids long. J lost 4 bases, V lost 3 bases, and 3 bases had no gene match.

Details on this clone: At one of its ends the junction is not consistent with the germline gene, which may arise from a read error. The V call is TRBV2, the J call TRBJ2-7, with D maybe TRBD1 (6 bases). The CDR3 consists of 11 residues. Looked up from germline, CDR1 is SNHLY and CDR2 is FYNNEI. The CDR3 here is CASSYDGTPFF. For the CDR3, the DNA is TGTGCCAGCAGTTACGACGGGACACCTTTCTTC. Based on the CDR3 plus reference TRBV2 and TRBJ2-7, the full variable domain is EPEVTQTPSHQVTQMGQEVILRCVPISNHLYFYWYRQILGQKVEFLVSFYNNEISEKSEIFDDQFSVERPDGSNFTLKIRSTKLEDSAMYFCASSYDGTPFFGPGTRLTVT.

The sample holds a few counts of this clone. The V and J genes are TRBV5-1 and TRBJ2-1; 10 positions agree with TRBD2. Trimming took 5 bases from V and 10 from J; bases not matched to a gene: 9. Germline V lookup: CDR1 SGHRS, CDR2 YFSETQ. The CDR3 is 14 residues long. The CDR3 protein is CASSPAGGLEEQFF. In nucleotides, the CDR3 is TGCGCCAGCAGTCCAGCGGGGGGGCTGGAGGAGCAGTTCTTC.

The chain combines TRBV29-1 with TRBJ1-1; D may be TRBD1 (5 bases). The germline V and J ends were trimmed by 4 bases and 8 bases, with 17 bases remaining between them. The CDR3 is 13 residues long. Germline V gives CDR1 SQVTM, CDR2 ANQGSEA. CDR3: CSVGAVVGAEAFF. The CDR3 DNA sequence: TGCAGCGTTGGAGCTGTTGTAGGGGCGGAAGCTTTCTTT.

The V and J genes are TRBV30 and TRBJ1-3; 8 bases match TRBD1. Germline V lookup: CDR1 GTSNPN, CDR2 SVGIG (reference sequence). The CDR3 totals 13 residues. V dropped 7 bases and J dropped 2; count of bases not matched to a gene: 4. The CDR3 sequence is CAFQGAAGNTIYF. The CDR3 nucleotides read TGTGCCTTCCAGGGGGCAGCTGGAAACACCATATATTTT.

The chain couples TRBV7-8 to TRBJ2-6; D is perhaps TRBD1 or TRBD2 (5 bases each). Germline values: CDR1 SGHVS, CDR2 FQNEAQ. The CDR3 contains 20 residues. Trimming took 0 bases from V and 0 from J, leaving 18 bases between them. The CDR3 DNA reads TGTGCCAGCAGCTTAGCGTGGGGGACGGCCCTCCCCTCTGGGGCCAACGTCCTGACTTTC. It translates to CASSLAWGTALPSGANVLTF. The full variable domain, rest sourced from reference TRBV7-8 and TRBJ2-6, is GAGVSQSPRYKVAKRGQDVALRCDPISGHVSLFWYQQALGQGPEFLTYFQNEAQLDKSGLPSDRFFAERPEGSVSTLKIQRTQQEDSAVYLCASSLAWGTALPSGANVLTFGAGSRLTVL.

The chain joins TRBV4-1 to TRBJ2-1; 7 bases line up with TRBD2. Losses at the gene ends were 0 bases for V and 2 bases for J; bases not matched to a gene: 7. Germline V lookup: CDR1 MGHRA, CDR2 YSYEKL. CDR3 length: 17 amino acids. CDR3 nucleotides: TGCGCCAGCAGCCAAGATCGGGCTAGCGGTGCCTACAATGAGCAGTTCTTC. The encoded protein is CASSQDRASGAYNEQFF.

This rearrangement joins TRBV29-1 to TRBJ1-2; no clear D gene. V dropped 2 bases and J dropped 1 base, with 5 bases sitting between them. This CDR3 spans 12 amino acids. CDR1 is SQVTM, CDR2 ANQGSEA, per germline. CDR3: CSVEWGNYGYTF. The CDR3, as DNA: TGCAGCGTTGAATGGGGTAACTATGGCTACACCTTC.

The chain has TRBV14 and TRBJ1-2; D is unresolved. This CDR3 has 13 amino acids. Germline CDR1 reads SGHDN; CDR2 reads FVKESK. Trimming stripped 0 bases from V and 3 bases from J, with 5 bases between. The CDR3 here is CASSQDADYGYTF. CDR3 bases: TGTGCCAGCAGCCAAGACGCCGACTATGGCTACACCTTC.

This clone was detected only once. The CDR3 DNA is TGTGCCAGCAGCACGGGGGAGCAAGAGACCCAGTACTTC. Its protein is CASSTGEQETQYF. The genes are TRBV7-2 and TRBJ2-5; maybe TRBD2 (6 bases). V was pared by 5 bases and J by 2 bases, with 9 bases between. Germline V lookup: CDR1 SGHTA, CDR2 FQGNSA. The CDR3 runs 13 residues.

The chain links TRBV25-1 to TRBJ2-7; 11 nucleotides align to TRBD1. CDR3 length equals 15 residues. The V and J ends lost 2 bases and 3 bases, in that order; junction bases with no gene match: 3. The V gene's germline CDR1 is MGHDK and CDR2 SYGVNS. The CDR3 reads CASSETGTGGYEQYF. The CDR3, as DNA: TGTGCCAGCAGTGAAACCGGGACAGGGGGCTACGAGCAGTACTTC.

V gene TRBV2 combines with J gene TRBJ2-7; 13 nucleotides align to TRBD2. Trimming cost V 6 bases and J 1 base; bases outside gene matches: 3. This CDR3 region has 15 residues. From germline, CDR1 is SNHLY and CDR2 FYNNEI. The CDR3 coding sequence is TGTGCCAGCAGCGAACTAGCGGGGGGGTCCTACGAGCAGTACTTC. Translation: CASSELAGGSYEQYF. The variable domain in full, with the rest retrieved from reference TRBV2 and TRBJ2-7, is EPEVTQTPSHQVTQMGQEVILRCVPISNHLYFYWYRQILGQKVEFLVSFYNNEISEKSEIFDDQFSVERPDGSNFTLKIRSTKLEDSAMYFCASSELAGGSYEQYFGPGTRLTVT.

The chain links TRBV7-9 to TRBJ2-7, with TRBD1 identical over 7 bases. Trimming took 4 bases from V and 4 from J; bases not matched to a gene: 16. The CDR3 contains 17 residues. Germline lookup yields CDR1 SEHNR and CDR2 FQNEAQ (reference sequence). CDR3 in amino acids: CASSSARRLGQAYEQYF. The CDR3 DNA reads TGTGCCAGCAGCTCGGCCCGACGGTTAGGACAGGCTTACGAGCAGTACTTC.

The chain is built from TRBV5-1 and TRBJ1-4; no definite D call. Looked up from germline, CDR1 is SGHRS and CDR2 is YFSETQ. This CDR3 is built from 14 residues. The germline V and J ends were trimmed by 4 bases and 0 bases, with 7 bases remaining between them. CDR3 region: CASSPDATNEKLFF. The CDR3 nucleotides read TGCGCCAGCAGCCCGGATGCAACTAATGAAAAACTGTTTTTT.